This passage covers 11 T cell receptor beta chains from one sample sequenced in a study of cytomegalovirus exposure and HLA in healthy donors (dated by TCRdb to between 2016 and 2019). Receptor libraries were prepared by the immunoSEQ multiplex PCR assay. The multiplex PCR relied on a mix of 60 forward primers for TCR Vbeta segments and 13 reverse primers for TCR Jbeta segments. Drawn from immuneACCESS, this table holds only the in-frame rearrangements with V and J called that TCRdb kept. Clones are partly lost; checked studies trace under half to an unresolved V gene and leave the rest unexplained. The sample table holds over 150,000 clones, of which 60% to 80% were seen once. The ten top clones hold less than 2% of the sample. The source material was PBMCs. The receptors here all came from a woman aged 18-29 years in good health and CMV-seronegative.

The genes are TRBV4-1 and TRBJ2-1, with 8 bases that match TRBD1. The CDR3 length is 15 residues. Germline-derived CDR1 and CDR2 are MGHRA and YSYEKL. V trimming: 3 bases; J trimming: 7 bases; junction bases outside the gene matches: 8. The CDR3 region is CASSHQGAVGNEQFF. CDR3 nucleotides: TGCGCCAGCAGCCATCAGGGGGCAGTCGGGAATGAGCAGTTCTTC.

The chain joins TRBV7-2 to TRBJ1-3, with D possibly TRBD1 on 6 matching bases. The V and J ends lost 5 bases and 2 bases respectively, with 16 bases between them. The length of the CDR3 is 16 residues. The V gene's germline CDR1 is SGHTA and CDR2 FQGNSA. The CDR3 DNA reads TGTGCCAGCAGCATTAACCAGGGGATTGCTGGAAACACCATATATTTT. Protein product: CASSINQGIAGNTIYF.

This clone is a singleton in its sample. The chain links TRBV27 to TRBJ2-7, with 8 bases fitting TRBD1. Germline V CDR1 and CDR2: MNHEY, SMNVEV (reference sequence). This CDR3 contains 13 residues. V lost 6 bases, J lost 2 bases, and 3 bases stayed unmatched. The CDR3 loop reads CASRGTGPYEQYF. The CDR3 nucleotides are TGTGCCAGCAGGGGGACAGGCCCCTACGAGCAGTACTTC.

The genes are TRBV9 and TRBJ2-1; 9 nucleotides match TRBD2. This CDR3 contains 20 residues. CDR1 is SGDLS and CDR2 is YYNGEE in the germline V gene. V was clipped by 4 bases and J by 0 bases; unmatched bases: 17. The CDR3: CASSRRASGISPSSYNEQFF. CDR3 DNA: TGTGCCAGCAGCAGGAGGGCTAGCGGGATCTCCCCAAGCTCCTACAATGAGCAGTTCTTC.

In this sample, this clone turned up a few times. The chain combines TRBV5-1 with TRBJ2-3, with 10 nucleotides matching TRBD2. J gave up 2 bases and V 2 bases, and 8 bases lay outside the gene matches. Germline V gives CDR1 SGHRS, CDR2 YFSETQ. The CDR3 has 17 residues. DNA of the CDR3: TGCGCCAGCAGCTTAGAGCGGGGGGGAAAAAACACAGATACGCAGTATTTT. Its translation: CASSLERGGKNTDTQYF.

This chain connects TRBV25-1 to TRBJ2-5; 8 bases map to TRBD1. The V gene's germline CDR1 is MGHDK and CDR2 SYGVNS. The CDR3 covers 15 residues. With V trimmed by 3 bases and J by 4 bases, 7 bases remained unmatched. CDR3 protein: CASSEPQGVRETQYF. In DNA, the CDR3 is TGTGCCAGCAGTGAGCCACAGGGGGTGCGAGAGACCCAGTACTTC.

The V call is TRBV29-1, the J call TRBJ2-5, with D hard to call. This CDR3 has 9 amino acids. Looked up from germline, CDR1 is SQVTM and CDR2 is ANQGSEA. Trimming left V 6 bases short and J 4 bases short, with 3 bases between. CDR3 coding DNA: TGCAGCGTCTCAGAGACCCAGTACTTC. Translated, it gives CSVSETQYF.

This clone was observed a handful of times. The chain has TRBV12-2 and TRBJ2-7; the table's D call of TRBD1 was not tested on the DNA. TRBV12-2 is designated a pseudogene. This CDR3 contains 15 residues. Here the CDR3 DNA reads TGTGCAAGTCGCTTACCCTCCAGAAATTCCTACGAGCAGTACTTC. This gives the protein CASRLPSRNSYEQYF.

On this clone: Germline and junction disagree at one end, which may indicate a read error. CDR3 nucleotides: TGTGCCAGCAGGGGACACCAGGAGACCCAGTACTTC. Protein: CASRGHQETQYF. V and J are TRBV5-6 and TRBJ2-5; a possible D gene is TRBD1 (6 bases). Germline assignment: CDR1 SGHDT and CDR2 YYEEEE. The CDR3 contains 12 residues.

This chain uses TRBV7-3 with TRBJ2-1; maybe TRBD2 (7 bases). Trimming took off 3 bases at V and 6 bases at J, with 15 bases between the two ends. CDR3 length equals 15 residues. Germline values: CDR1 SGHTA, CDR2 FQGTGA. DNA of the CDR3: TGTGCCAGCAGCTTTCGGGGGGCCCCAGGCAATGAGCAGTTCTTC. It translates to CASSFRGAPGNEQFF. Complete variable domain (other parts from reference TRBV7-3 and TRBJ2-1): GAGVSQTPSNKVTEKGKYVELRCDPISGHTALYWYRQSLGQGPEFLIYFQGTGAADDSGLPNDRFFAVRPEGSVSTLKIQRTERGDSAVYLCASSFRGAPGNEQFFGPGTRLTVL.

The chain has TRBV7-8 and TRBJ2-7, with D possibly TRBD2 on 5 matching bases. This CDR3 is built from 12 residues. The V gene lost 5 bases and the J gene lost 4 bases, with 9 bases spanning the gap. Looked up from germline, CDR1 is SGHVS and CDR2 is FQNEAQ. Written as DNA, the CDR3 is TGTGCCAGCAGCACCGGACTGTACGAGCAGTACTTC. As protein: CASSTGLYEQYF.